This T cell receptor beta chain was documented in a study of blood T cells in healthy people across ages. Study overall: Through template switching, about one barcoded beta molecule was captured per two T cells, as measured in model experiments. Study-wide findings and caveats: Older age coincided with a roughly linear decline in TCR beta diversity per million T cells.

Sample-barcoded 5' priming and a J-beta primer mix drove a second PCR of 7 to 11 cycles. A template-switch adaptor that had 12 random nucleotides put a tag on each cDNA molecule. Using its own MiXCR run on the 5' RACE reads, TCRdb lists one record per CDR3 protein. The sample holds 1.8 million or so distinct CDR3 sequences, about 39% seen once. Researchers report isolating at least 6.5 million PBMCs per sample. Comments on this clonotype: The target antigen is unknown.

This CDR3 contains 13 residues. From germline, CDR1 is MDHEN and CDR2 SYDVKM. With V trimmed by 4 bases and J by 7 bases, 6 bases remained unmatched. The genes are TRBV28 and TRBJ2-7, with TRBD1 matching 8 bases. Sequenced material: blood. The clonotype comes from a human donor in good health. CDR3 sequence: CASSSTGVVEQYF. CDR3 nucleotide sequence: TGTGCCAGCAGTTCGACAGGGGTGGTGGAGCAGTACTTC.